This T cell receptor beta chain stems from a study of control samples from healthy donors and cancer patients. Trimming shortened V by 0 bases and J by 7 bases, and 11 bases separated the two germline ends. CDR1 and CDR2 (germline): SGHRS, YFSETQ. This CDR3 contains 14 residues. TCRdb's table, derived via immunoSEQ multiplex PCR, lists solely in-frame clones and lacks some. Of about 410,000 clones listed, 75% to 95% are singletons. The rearrangement links TRBV5-1 to TRBJ2-1; D unresolved. The sample comprised PBMCs. This receptor was identified in a middle-aged man with head and neck cancer. The CDR3 sequence is CASSLDPVYNEQFF. The CDR3 coding sequence is TGCGCCAGCAGCTTGGATCCTGTTTATAATGAGCAGTTCTTC.